A single sample gave rise to the 10 T cell receptor beta chains below, sequenced in a study of T cell responses to AZD1222 COVID-19 vaccine. Data came from immunoSEQ multiplex PCR; TCRdb stores just in-frame clones and leaves some out. The sample holds 95,000 to 150,000 clones, more than 75% seen once. Specimen: peripheral blood, collected on day 0 of AZD1222 vaccination. These receptors all come from an adult in good health.

The chain carries TRBV19 and TRBJ1-5; no clear D gene. V shed 4 bases and J shed 5 bases, with 18 bases lying between them. CDR1 and CDR2 from the germline V gene are LNHDA and SQIVND (reference sequence). CDR3 size: 16 residues. CDR3 sequence reads: CASSTGEGRTDQPQHF. The CDR3 nucleotides are TGTGCCAGTAGTACCGGGGAGGGAAGGACGGATCAGCCCCAGCATTTT.

This chain joins TRBV2 and TRBJ2-5; 11 nucleotides agree with TRBD2. V dropped 10 bases and J dropped 5; count of bases not matched to a gene: 9. The germline gives CDR1 SNHLY, CDR2 FYNNEI. This CDR3 region has 14 residues. In DNA, the CDR3 is TGTGCCACCCATAGCGGGGGGGCTGGGGAGACCCAGTACTTC. Its translation is CATHSGGAGETQYF.

V and J are TRBV5-4 and TRBJ1-3, with D perhaps TRBD1 (5 bases). V lost 4 bases and J 4 bases, leaving 15 bases between the germline ends. CDR3 length: 15 residues. The germline CDR1 and CDR2 sequences are SGHNT and YYREEE (reference sequence). The CDR3 here is CASSPSQVRGNTIYF. The CDR3 bases are TGTGCCAGCAGCCCGTCACAGGTCCGAGGAAACACCATATATTTT.

The chain couples TRBV7-2 to TRBJ2-5; TRBD2 matches 8 bases. V lost 5 bases and J lost 3; bases outside the gene matches: 8. Looked up from germline, CDR1 is SGHTA and CDR2 is FQGNSA. The length of the CDR3 is 15 residues. CDR3 DNA sequence: TGTGCCAGCAGCCACAGCGGGAGTCGGAAAGAGACCCAGTACTTC. Amino acids: CASSHSGSRKETQYF.

The chain employs TRBV5-1 and TRBJ1-2, with TRBD1 as a possible D gene (5 bases). CDR3 length equals 14 residues. The germline V gene encodes CDR1 SGHRS and CDR2 YFSETQ. The germline V and J ends were trimmed by 4 bases and 3 bases, with 13 bases remaining between them. CDR3 amino acids: CASSATAPDYGYTF. The CDR3 DNA sequence: TGCGCCAGCAGCGCGACAGCCCCTGACTATGGCTACACCTTC.

The chain has TRBV20-1 and TRBJ2-7; no clear D gene. The germline V gene has CDR1 DFQATT and CDR2 SNEGSKA (reference sequence). With 3 bases removed from V and 6 bases from J, the gap between germline ends came to 21 bases. The CDR3 has 15 residues. CDR3 nucleotides: TGCAGTGCTAGTCGGGCAGGTCTTCGATTCGCCGAGCAGTACTTC. It translates to CSASRAGLRFAEQYF.

The genes are TRBV12-3 or TRBV12-4 and TRBJ2-7; TRBD1 aligns across 7 bases. The CDR3 is 13 residues long. With 3 bases clipped from V and 2 bases from J, the junction kept 1 base outside the gene matches. Here the CDR3 DNA reads TGTGCCAGCAGTTTGGGACAGACCTACGAGCAGTACTTC. Its translation: CASSLGQTYEQYF.

The rearrangement joins TRBV27 to TRBJ1-5; D ambiguous. CDR1 is MNHEY and CDR2 is SMNVEV in the germline V gene (reference sequence). The CDR3 contains 13 residues. The V and J ends lost 2 bases and 3 bases respectively, with 5 bases between them. CDR3 DNA: TGTGCCAGCAGTTTAGCGGACAATCAGCCCCAGCATTTT. Translated, it gives CASSLADNQPQHF.

Details on this clone: This CDR3 is also generated by other DNA sequences in the sample. This chain connects TRBV5-1 to TRBJ2-5; TRBD1 matches 8 bases. The V gene end was trimmed by 2 bases and the J gene end by 5 bases; junction bases not matched to a gene: 5. This CDR3 region has 14 residues. Germline V gene sequence: CDR1 SGHRS, CDR2 YFSETQ. The CDR3, as DNA: TGCGCCAGCAGCTTCGGACAGGGCCAGGAGACCCAGTACTTC. Residues: CASSFGQGQETQYF.

CDR3 nucleotide sequence: TGTGCCAGCAGCGTAGCTCCCCGTGGACTAGCGGGAACACATGAGCAGTTCTTC. This sequence encodes CASSVAPRGLAGTHEQFF. The chain couples TRBV9 to TRBJ2-1; TRBD2 agrees at 12 bases. Germline lookup yields CDR1 SGDLS and CDR2 YYNGEE. CDR3 length: 18 amino acids. Trimming took 0 bases from V and 8 from J; bases not matched to a gene: 12.